Listed below are T cell receptor beta chains from one sample, sequenced in a study of Graves' ophthalmopathy and Graves' hyperthyroidism. TCRdb reprocessed the multiplex PCR reads with MiXCR, giving one entry per CDR3 protein. The sample contains roughly 600,000 distinct CDR3 sequences, approximately 37% of which appear only once. The sequenced material came from peripheral blood or thyroid tissue (not recorded which). These receptors came from an adult man with Graves' hyperthyroidism. Each CDR3 is given with its conserved first and last residue. A D gene is named only where the DNA matches it firmly. The size entry is marked missing in some rows and otherwise reads once, few, many or a size class.

TRBV12-3/TRBV12-4,NA,NA,TRBJ2-2,TGTGCCAGCAGCCAGGAAAGGGGGAACACCGGGGAGCTGTTTTTT,CASSQERGNTGELFF
TRBV7-8,NA,many,TRBJ1-2,TGTGCCAGCAGCCAGACGACAGGCTCTTATGGCTACACCTTC,CASSQTTGSYGYTF
TRBV6-6,TRBD1,many,TRBJ2-7,TGTGCCAGCACCCCGGGACAGGACTACGAGCAGTACTTC,CASTPGQDYEQYF
TRBV3-1,NA,NA,TRBJ1-2,TGTGCCAGCAGCCCCACTACGGGTCTCAAGAGGGGCTACACCTTC,CASSPTTGLKRGYTF
TRBV20-1,NA,many,TRBJ2-5,TGCAGTGCTAGTGGGCAAGAGACCCAGTACTTC,CSASGQETQYF
TRBV19,TRBD1,many,TRBJ2-7,TGTGCCAGTACCCCGGGACAGGGATTCGCCTACGAGCAGTACTTC,CASTPGQGFAYEQYF
TRBV27,NA,few,TRBJ1-1,TGTGCCAGCAGTTTATTGCGGGGTGAAGCTTTCTTT,CASSLLRGEAFF
TRBV7-2,TRBD1,NA,TRBJ2-1,TGTGCCAGCAGTAGACTCCCGGGACAGGGGCACCAGCAGTTCTTC,CASSRLPGQGHQQFF
TRBV19,TRBD1,few,TRBJ1-2,TGTGCCAGTAGTTCCTCGGACAGGGCCTATGGCTACACCTTC,CASSSSDRAYGYTF
TRBV6-5,NA,few,TRBJ1-1,TGTGCCAGCAGTGAATTATCAGTGAACACTGAAGCTTTCTTT,CASSELSVNTEAFF
TRBV5-1,TRBD1,many,TRBJ1-3,TGCGCCAGCAGCTTGGACAGGGGGAACACCATATATTTT,CASSLDRGNTIYF
TRBV10-3,TRBD1,many,TRBJ1-1,TGTGCCATCAGTCGGGACAGGATTAACACTGAAGCTTTCTTT,CAISRDRINTEAFF
TRBV24-1,NA,NA,TRBJ2-5,TGTGCCACCAGTGAGGGTCTGCCGGGAGAGACCCAGTACTTC,CATSEGLPGETQYF
TRBV24-1,NA,few,TRBJ2-5,TGTGCCACCAGTGAGGTCGGGGAAGAGACCCAGTACTTC,CATSEVGEETQYF
TRBV7-9,NA,NA,TRBJ1-1,TGTGCCAGCAGCTTAGGGGGACGCACTGAAGCTTTCTTT,CASSLGGRTEAFF
TRBV7-9,NA,many,TRBJ2-7,TGTGCCAGCAGGAGCGCCGATTCCCCCTACGAGCAGTACTTC,CASRSADSPYEQYF
TRBV27,TRBD1,NA,TRBJ1-5,TGTGCCAGCGTAGGGGCAACACACGGGACAGCTACCAGCAATCAGCCCCAGCATTTT,CASVGATHGTATSNQPQHF
TRBV18,NA,NA,TRBJ2-7,TGTGCCAGCTCACCACGGGCTAGCTACGAGCAGTACTTC,CASSPRASYEQYF
TRBV29-1,NA,once,TRBJ1-5,TGCAGCGTTGAAGATCGGCGGAGGATGGTCCATGAGCATTTT,CSVEDRRRMVHEHF
TRBV6-2/TRBV6-3,NA,few,TRBJ1-5,TGTGCCAGCAGTTACAGGCTCAATAGCAATCAGCCCCAGCATTTT,CASSYRLNSNQPQHF
TRBV10-3,TRBD1,many,TRBJ2-7,TGTGCCATCAGACAGACAGGGCCGGGCTACGAGCAGTACTTC,CAIRQTGPGYEQYF
TRBV10-3,NA,many,TRBJ1-6,TGTGCCATCAGTGAGTCAGGTCCGAAAGGAAATTCACCCCTCCACTTT,CAISESGPKGNSPLHF
TRBV7-2,NA,NA,TRBJ1-1,TGTGCCAGCAGCCGAAGGAACACTGAAGCTTCCTTT,CASSRRNTEASF
TRBV25-1,TRBD1,NA,TRBJ2-7,TGTGCCCCCGACAGGGGGAGCTCCTACGAGCAGTACTTC,CAPDRGSSYEQYF
TRBV12-3/TRBV12-4,NA,many,TRBJ1-1,TGTGCCAGCAGTTTAACCGTGATTTGGACTGAAGCTTTCTTT,CASSLTVIWTEAFF
TRBV7-9,NA,many,TRBJ2-2,TGTGCCAGCAGCTTAACCGGCCTCAACAGGGTCCTGGAGCTGTTTTTT,CASSLTGLNRVLELFF
TRBV5-4,TRBD1,once,TRBJ2-7,TGTGCCAGCAGCGGACTCCGGGACAGGGGGGACTACGAGCAGTACTTC,CASSGLRDRGDYEQYF
TRBV19,NA,many,TRBJ1-1,TGTGCCAGTTCCCTTAATTGGGAGATTGGGGCTGAAGCTTTCTTT,CASSLNWEIGAEAFF
TRBV10-3,NA,NA,TRBJ2-6,TGTGCCATCAGTGAGACGGCCGGCAGACCTCCACCCACTCGGGCCAACGTCCTGACTTTC,CAISETAGRPPPTRANVLTF
TRBV6-5,NA,many,TRBJ2-7,TGTGCCAGCAGTGTCGACAGCTCCTACGAGCAGTACTTC,CASSVDSSYEQYF
TRBV6-1,TRBD1,many,TRBJ2-7,TGTGCCAGCAGTGTTCAAGGGGGCACCTACGAGCAGTACTTC,CASSVQGGTYEQYF
TRBV12-3/TRBV12-4,NA,NA,TRBJ2-1,TGTGCCAGCAGTTTGGCGTTCCCCTACAATGAGCAGTTCTTC,CASSLAFPYNEQFF
TRBV7-9,TRBD2,NA,TRBJ2-1,TGTGCCAGCAGCTTGGGAGCGGGGGGCCGGAATGAGCAGTTCTTC,CASSLGAGGRNEQFF
TRBV7-6,TRBD2,NA,TRBJ2-7,TGTGCCAGCAGCTTAGGTTCGGCGGGAGGTTACAATGAGCAGTACTTC,CASSLGSAGGYNEQYF
TRBV29-1,NA,NA,TRBJ1-4,TGCAGCGTCGAGGGTGGAGGGGCAGAGGAGTTGGATGAAAAACTGTTTTTT,CSVEGGGAEELDEKLFF
TRBV10-3,TRBD1,many,TRBJ1-1,TGTGCCGCGCAGGGGGCGTCTTTGGTCCCCCGATCAAACACTGAAGCTTTCTTT,CAAQGASLVPRSNTEAFF
TRBV4-1,TRBD1,NA,TRBJ1-2,TGCGCCAGCAGCCAAGACCGGACAGGGCACTATGGCTACACCTTC,CASSQDRTGHYGYTF
TRBV20-1,NA,many,TRBJ2-7,TGCAGTGCTAGAGATCTCCTCTACGAGCAGTACTTC,CSARDLLYEQYF
TRBV6-5,NA,many,TRBJ2-7,TGTGCCAGCAGTTACGGCTCAGGGTCCTACGAGCAGTACTTC,CASSYGSGSYEQYF
TRBV7-2,NA,NA,TRBJ2-7,TGTGCCAGCAGTCCGGGCAGGGGATACAGCTCCTACGAGCAGTACTTC,CASSPGRGYSSYEQYF
TRBV29-1,TRBD2,NA,TRBJ2-7,TGCAGCGTTGAACCTACTAGCGGGGGATACAATGAGCAGTACTTC,CSVEPTSGGYNEQYF
TRBV29-1,NA,NA,TRBJ2-1,TGCAGCGTTGGGCTATCGGCCTACAATGAGCAGTTCTTC,CSVGLSAYNEQFF
TRBV5-1,TRBD1,NA,TRBJ1-2,TGCGCCAGCAGCTTGGAAGGGGACAGGAGAAACTATGGCTACACCTTC,CASSLEGDRRNYGYTF
TRBV15,TRBD2,few,TRBJ2-4,TGTGCCACCAGCAGGGGACTAGCGGAAAACATTCAGTACTTC,CATSRGLAENIQYF
TRBV20-1,NA,many,TRBJ2-5,TGCAGTGCTAGAAGAGGGCGGGTTAAAGAGACCCAGTACTTC,CSARRGRVKETQYF
TRBV14,NA,NA,TRBJ1-3,TGTGCCAGCAGCCAAGGGCGAGGATTGAACACCATATATTTT,CASSQGRGLNTIYF
TRBV5-1,TRBD1,many,TRBJ1-5,TGCGCCAGCAGCGCGGGACAGGGCAATCAGCCCCAGCATTTT,CASSAGQGNQPQHF
TRBV15,NA,few,TRBJ1-1,TGTGCCACCAGCAAGGGACTTGGGAACACTGAAGCTTTCTTT,CATSKGLGNTEAFF
TRBV2,NA,many,TRBJ1-5,TGTGCCAGCAGGGAAGGGGGGTATAGCAATCAGCCCCAGCATTTT,CASREGGYSNQPQHF
TRBV12-3/TRBV12-4,NA,many,TRBJ1-1,TGTGCCAGCAGCCGACGGAGTATGAACACTGAAGCTTTCTTT,CASSRRSMNTEAFF
TRBV7-9,NA,many,TRBJ1-5,TGTGCCAGCAGCCTAGGGGGTTTGCAGCCCCAGCATTTT,CASSLGGLQPQHF
TRBV2,NA,many,TRBJ2-3,TGTGCCAGCATATGGCAGGACCACCGACGCGATACGCAGTATTTT,CASIWQDHRRDTQYF
TRBV19,NA,once,TRBJ1-6,TGTGCCACCAATTTCAGGAAGATGAATTCACCCCTCCACTTT,CATNFRKMNSPLHF
TRBV7-6,NA,NA,TRBJ2-2,TGTGCCAGCACCCCAGGGGCAGGGAGGCGTACCGGGGAGCTGTTTTTT,CASTPGAGRRTGELFF
TRBV7-2,NA,NA,TRBJ2-1,TGTGCCAGCAGCTTAGCGCGAGGGCAGTACGTGATCACTGAGCAGTTCTTC,CASSLARGQYVITEQFF
TRBV7-8,NA,NA,TRBJ2-1,TGTGCCAGCAGCTTCGAGGCAAGCTCCTACAATGAGCAGTTCTTC,CASSFEASSYNEQFF
TRBV20-1,NA,few,TRBJ2-3,TGCAGTGCTATCGCCGGGGATACGCAGTATTTT,CSAIAGDTQYF
TRBV29-1,TRBD1,NA,TRBJ2-3,TGCAGCGTTGGATCATGGACAGGGTTTACAGATACGCAGTATTTT,CSVGSWTGFTDTQYF
TRBV7-8,NA,NA,TRBJ2-3,TGTGCCAGCAGCTTGTCGGACACAGATACGCAGTATTTT,CASSLSDTDTQYF
TRBV14,NA,NA,TRBJ1-1,TGTGCCAGTCGGAGGGCAGGGTGGAACACTGAAGCTTTCTTT,CASRRAGWNTEAFF